The text below deals with one T cell receptor beta chain. The data are from a study of blood T cell repertoires in COVID-19. Only in-frame clones appear in the TCRdb table, and some are missing; sequencing was by immunoSEQ multiplex PCR. Found here are 200,000 to 300,000 clones, around 89% of them singletons; the top ten hold 0.95% to 1.5%. The ends were cut back, 0 bases at V and 5 bases at J, with 13 bases in the middle. This CDR3 spans 15 amino acids. Germline V lookup: CDR1 LGHNA, CDR2 YSLEER. The receptor was isolated from a woman in her 40s with acute COVID-19. Sequencing was performed on PBMCs or T cells enriched from blood (not recorded which). V and J are TRBV4-3 and TRBJ1-1, with D possibly TRBD1 on 6 matching bases. Written as DNA, the CDR3 is TGCGCCAGCAGCCAAGATAGAACAGGGTTTACTGAAGCTTTCTTT. This codes for CASSQDRTGFTEAFF.